This T cell receptor (beta chain) was captured by sequencing in a study of T cell changes during pregnancy in multiple sclerosis. The table came from immunoSEQ multiplex PCR; TCRdb's copy has only in-frame clones and leaves some out. The sample contains roughly 69,000 clones, roughly 88% of which appear only once. Germline loops: CDR1 SGHTA, CDR2 FQGNSA. Trimming left V 5 bases short and J 4 bases short, with 15 bases between. CDR3 length: 14 residues. This sequence was found in a female donor with multiple sclerosis, enrolled in a pregnancy study. The rearrangement uses TRBV7-2 and TRBJ2-7; TRBD1 is a possible D gene (5 bases). The sequenced sample was peripheral blood, obtained in the third trimester of pregnancy. CDR3 amino acids: CASSPRLGDYEQYF. CDR3 sequence (DNA): TGTGCCAGCAGCCCTCGATTAGGGGATTACGAGCAGTACTTC.